Below are 3 T cell receptor beta chains sequenced from a single sample in a study of patients and donors after allogeneic stem cell transplantation (dated by TCRdb to between 2020 and 2021). To prepare the library, RT-PCR was applied. The sequencing machine was a NextSeq 550. In-frame beta chains were kept once TCRdb had trimmed the public reads at Q25 with fastp and called clones with MiXCR. Identical CDR3 proteins give one entry, which carries the most common genes and DNA. The sample yields 20,000 or so distinct CDR3 sequences; around 5.3% were counted once. The ten biggest clones cover around 42% of the sample. Sequenced input: blood, either unsorted or a sorted T cell fraction (not recorded which). All receptors come from a human donor who was either an allogeneic HSCT recipient or a stem cell or donor lymphocyte infusion donor (not recorded which). It is not recorded whose cells these are; they may come from a transplant donor.

This clonotype was seen repeatedly, ten times or more. This sequence joins TRBV3-1 and TRBJ1-3; tentatively, D is TRBD1 (6 bases). This CDR3 spans 15 amino acids. The germline V and J ends were trimmed by 4 bases and 0 bases, with 10 bases remaining between them. Germline CDR1 and CDR2: LGHDT and YNNKEL (reference sequence). CDR3 amino acids: CASSLGQYSGNTIYF. The CDR3 bases are TGTGCCAGCAGCCTCGGACAGTACTCTGGAAACACCATATATTTT.

This clonotype was detected ten times or more. V and J are TRBV20-1 and TRBJ2-1; D might be TRBD2 (6 bases). The germline gives CDR1 DFQATT, CDR2 SNEGSKA (reference sequence). The CDR3 length is 15 residues. V lost 3 bases and J lost 8, with 20 bases in between. The CDR3 bases are TGCAGTGCTAGGATCGTTGGGGCCGGGGGAGATGAGCAGTTCTTC. Translating gives CSARIVGAGGDEQFF.

The V gene is TRBV11-3, the J gene TRBJ2-5; 7 nucleotides line up with TRBD2. Trimming cost V 0 bases and J 9 bases; bases outside gene matches: 1. Germline CDR1 is SGHNT and CDR2 is YENEEA. This CDR3 has 12 residues. CDR3 DNA: TGTGCCAGCAGCTTAGAACGGGGGGCCCAGTACTTC. Translating gives CASSLERGAQYF.